The clone carrying this T cell receptor beta chain has only a few counts. Its target is unknown. V was clipped by 4 bases and J by 6 bases; unmatched bases: 12. Germline CDR1 MGHDK, CDR2 SYGVNS. The CDR3 runs to 17 residues. The data originate from a study of T cells after yellow fever vaccination. TCR cDNA was made by 5'RACE template switching, adding a universal primer site and UMIs. TCRdb re-analysed the 5' RACE reads in MiXCR, keeping a single row per CDR3 protein. The profile shows about 630,000 distinct CDR3 sequences, roughly an eighth of them singletons. Findings of the study overall: CD4 and CD8 compartments shared a small share of clonotypes, likely from convergent recombination. Faster peaking, at day 5 versus 15, marked a secondary response that was weaker. Most primary-vaccination clones recurred post-booster (under 98% CD4, 88% CD8).

The material was PBMCs, obtained on the day of the yellow fever booster vaccination. This clonotype was obtained from a man younger than 45 who received the YFV17D yellow fever vaccine. J is TRBJ2-1 and V is TRBV25-1, with 10 bases fitting TRBD1. CDR3 sequence reads: CASSVKTGTGAVNEQFF. DNA for the CDR3: TGTGCCAGCAGTGTTAAAACCGGGACAGGGGCGGTCAATGAGCAGTTCTTC.